This T cell receptor (beta chain) was sequenced for a study of CD8 T cells in Susac syndrome. In Susac syndrome patients, recently defined diagnostic criteria for definite or probable disease were met. V was clipped by 2 bases and J by 4 bases; unmatched bases: 19. Germline CDR1 reads LNHDA; CDR2 reads SQIVND (reference sequence). The CDR3 has 19 amino acids. When the RNA was reverse transcribed, random hexamers were used with an input of 0.5 to 1 ug. Amplification of the TCR beta CDR3 was carried out by immunoSEQ multiplex PCR, which spanned a total of 54 Vbeta and 13 Jbeta segments. A single record per CDR3 protein comes from TCRdb applying MiXCR to the immunoSEQ multiplex PCR reads. The data hold 120,000 or so distinct CDR3 sequences, with about 93% observed a single time.

The rearrangement links TRBV19 to TRBJ2-7; TRBD1 matches 8 bases. The sample was CD8+ T cells from PBMCs. The clonotype originates from a human donor with Susac syndrome. The CDR3 DNA reads TGTGCCAGTAGTATAAAGCCTCCTCCCCGGACAGGGTTCTCTTACGAGCAGTACTTC. Translation: CASSIKPPPRTGFSYEQYF.